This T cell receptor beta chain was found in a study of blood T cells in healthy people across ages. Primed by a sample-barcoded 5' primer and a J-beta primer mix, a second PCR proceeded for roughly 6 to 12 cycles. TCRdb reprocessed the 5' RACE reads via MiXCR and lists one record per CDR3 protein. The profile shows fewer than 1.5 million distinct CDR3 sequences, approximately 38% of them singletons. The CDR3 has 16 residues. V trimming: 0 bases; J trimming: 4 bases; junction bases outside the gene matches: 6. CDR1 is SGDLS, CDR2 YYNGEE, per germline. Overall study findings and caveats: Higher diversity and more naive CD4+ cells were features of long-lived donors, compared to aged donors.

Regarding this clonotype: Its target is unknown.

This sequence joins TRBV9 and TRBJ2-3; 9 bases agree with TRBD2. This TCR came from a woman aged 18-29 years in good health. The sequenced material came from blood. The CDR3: CASSVGIAGVSDTQYF. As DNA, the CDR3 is TGTGCCAGCAGCGTAGGTATAGCGGGAGTTTCAGATACGCAGTATTTT. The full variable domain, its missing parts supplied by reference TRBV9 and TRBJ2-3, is DSGVTQTPKHLITATGQRVTLRCSPRSGDLSVYWYQQSLDQGLQFLIQYYNGEERAKGNILERFSAQQFPDLHSELNLSSLELGDSALYFCASSVGIAGVSDTQYFGPGTRLTVL.